These 23 T cell receptor beta chains share one sample of origin, sequenced in a study of T cell repertoires in cytomegalovirus infection. MiXCR, applied by TCRdb to the reads, yields one record per CDR3 protein. The sample holds 250,000 to 400,000 distinct CDR3 sequences, roughly 25% seen once. No antigen has been identified for these receptors. The specimen was cultured PBMCs, collected from culture after CMV antigen stimulation. The receptors stem from a human donor in good health (CMV status not recorded). Some clones in this sample may be carry-over from other donors' samples.

By share, this clonotype counts as medium-sized. This rearrangement joins TRBV7-8 to TRBJ2-1; D is ambiguous. The V and J ends lost 1 base and 10 bases respectively, with 14 bases between them. Germline CDR1 SGHVS, CDR2 FQNEAQ. The CDR3 is 14 amino acids. The chain's CDR3 is CASSLGAVAGEQFF. The CDR3 nucleotides are TGTGCCAGCAGCTTAGGGGCGGTCGCCGGGGAGCAGTTCTTC.

The sample holds many counts of this clonotype. This chain links TRBV7-2 with TRBJ2-5, with TRBD2 matching 9 bases. The CDR3 is 15 amino acids. Germline trimming cut 7 bases from V and 1 base from J; bases unmatched to any gene: 7. Germline CDR1 SGHTA, CDR2 FQGNSA. The CDR3 spells CASKVAGVPQETQYF. DNA for the CDR3: TGTGCCAGCAAAGTAGCGGGAGTTCCCCAAGAGACCCAGTACTTC.

This clonotype showed up just a few times. The CDR3 sequence: CASSFWTGDQPQHF. For the CDR3, the DNA is TGTGCCAGCAGTTTTTGGACAGGGGATCAGCCCCAGCATTTT. The chain recombines TRBV12-3 or TRBV12-4 with TRBJ1-5, with 9 bases lining up with TRBD1. This CDR3 contains 14 residues. The V gene end was trimmed by 3 bases and the J gene end by 5 bases; junction bases not matched to a gene: 2.

This chain joins TRBV20-1 and TRBJ2-1; 11 nucleotides agree with TRBD2. The CDR3 has 16 residues. With V trimmed by 5 bases and J by 4 bases, 10 bases remained unmatched. CDR1 is DFQATT and CDR2 is SNEGSKA in the germline V gene (reference sequence). DNA of the CDR3: TGCAGTGCTCGATACAGCGGGACTAGCGGTTACAATGAGCAGTTCTTC. Its protein is CSARYSGTSGYNEQFF.

This clonotype has more than one count but fewer than ten. The gene calls are TRBV7-2 and TRBJ1-5; no reliable D call. This CDR3 region has 14 residues. Germline V gene data show CDR1 as SGHTA and CDR2 as FQGNSA. V was trimmed by 1 base and J by 6 bases, leaving 10 bases between them. The CDR3 DNA follows: TGTGCCAGCAGCTTAGACAGCCCCGGTCAGCCCCAGCATTTT. It encodes CASSLDSPGQPQHF.

CDR3 protein: CSARVRGSDTQYF. Written as DNA, the CDR3 is TGCAGTGCTAGGGTCAGGGGCTCAGATACGCAGTATTTT. The genes are TRBV20-1 and TRBJ2-3; possibly TRBD1 for D (6 bases). CDR1 is DFQATT and CDR2 is SNEGSKA in the germline V gene (reference sequence). Deletions cut 3 bases from V and 4 bases from J, with 11 bases between. This CDR3 region has 13 residues.

Points on this clonotype: Because the CDR3's place on the DNA is in doubt, the DNA is left out and the CDR3 is given as listed by TCRdb. The J gene is TRBJ2-7, the V gene TRBV28; the table's D call of TRBD2 was not tested on the DNA. The CDR3 spans 15 amino acids, including both terminal residues. Germline V gene lookup returns CDR1 MDHEN and CDR2 SYDVKM. CDR3 residues: CASSSSTSGGLEQYF.

The chain is built from TRBV19 and TRBJ2-1; 10 bases are a match to TRBD2. The CDR3 extends over 16 amino acids. Germline loops: CDR1 LNHDA, CDR2 SQIVND (reference sequence). V was pared by 7 bases and J by 4 bases, with 10 bases of the junction left unmatched. CDR3 in DNA: TGTGCCAGTAACGACCTAGGGACTAGCGTGTACAATGAGCAGTTCTTC. Translation gives CASNDLGTSVYNEQFF.

The chain is built from TRBV10-3 and TRBJ2-5, with TRBD2 identical over 8 bases. Germline CDR1 and CDR2: ENHRY and SYGVKD. The ends lost 7 bases at V and 1 base at J; junction bases unmatched: 5. The CDR3 totals 14 residues. CDR3 region: CAIKLAAAQETQYF. DNA of the CDR3: TGTGCCATCAAACTAGCGGCTGCCCAAGAGACCCAGTACTTC.

The chain is built from TRBV12-3 or TRBV12-4 and TRBJ1-5, with 12 nucleotides matching TRBD1. Trimming cost V 2 bases and J 6 bases; bases outside gene matches: 5. The CDR3 covers 16 residues. CDR3 nucleotide sequence: TGTGCCAGCAGTTTACGGGACAGGGGGCTTGGTCAGCCCCAGCATTTT. It yields the protein CASSLRDRGLGQPQHF.

This clonotype was counted a few times. V usage is TRBV4-1 and J usage is TRBJ1-5; D gene ambiguous. Germline V gene sequence: CDR1 MGHRA, CDR2 YSYEKL. The CDR3 runs 15 residues. Trimming stripped 0 bases from V and 7 bases from J, with 13 bases between. CDR3: CASSQEAGGGQPQHF. In DNA form, the CDR3 reads TGCGCCAGCAGCCAAGAGGCAGGAGGTGGGCAGCCCCAGCATTTT.

The CDR3 DNA reads as TGTGCCAGCAGTTACCGGACAGTCTCGGACAATTCACCCCTCCACTTT. It codes for CASSYRTVSDNSPLHF. The V and J genes are TRBV6-5 and TRBJ1-6; a possible D gene is TRBD1 (6 bases). The CDR3 totals 16 residues. Germline values: CDR1 MNHEY, CDR2 SVGAGI. With 2 bases removed from V and 7 bases from J, the gap between germline ends came to 15 bases.

This clonotype was counted a few times. J is TRBJ2-1 and V is TRBV12-3 or TRBV12-4; no firm D call. The CDR3 loop spans 12 amino acids. V was shortened by 6 bases and J by 6 bases, with 9 bases between the two germline ends. CDR3 coding DNA: TGTGCCAGCAGACCAAGTACCAATGAGCAGTTCTTC. As protein: CASRPSTNEQFF.

The genes are TRBV14 and TRBJ2-1; 7 bases line up with TRBD1. J lost 4 bases, V lost 0 bases, and 3 bases had no gene match. Germline-derived CDR1 and CDR2 are SGHDN and FVKESK. The CDR3 totals 15 residues. Written as DNA, the CDR3 is TGTGCCAGCAGCCAAGACAGGGGGTTGTACAATGAGCAGTTCTTC. It is translated as CASSQDRGLYNEQFF.

The V and J genes are TRBV20-1 and TRBJ2-1, with D uncertain. Germline CDR1 DFQATT, CDR2 SNEGSKA (reference sequence). V lost 2 bases and J lost 0, with 5 bases in between. CDR3 length equals 13 residues. DNA for the CDR3: TGCAGTGCTAGACAGAGCTCCTACAATGAGCAGTTCTTC. This gives the protein CSARQSSYNEQFF.

This clonotype has a count of ten or more. The chain combines TRBV7-6 with TRBJ2-3; D not resolved. V gave up 2 bases and J gave up 0 bases, with 6 bases separating them. Germline lookup yields CDR1 SGHVS and CDR2 FNYEAQ. This CDR3 comprises 14 residues. DNA of the CDR3: TGTGCCAGCAGCTTAAGGGCCAGCACAGATACGCAGTATTTT. Its translation: CASSLRASTDTQYF.

The chain links TRBV20-1 to TRBJ2-3; D assignment may be TRBD1 or TRBD2 (5 bases each). The CDR3 sequence is 14 residues long. Trimming pared 0 bases from V and 6 bases from J, leaving 13 bases between. The germline gives CDR1 DFQATT, CDR2 SNEGSKA (reference sequence). CDR3 in DNA: TGCAGTGCTAGAGATCGGTCAGGGAGTGATACGCAGTATTTT. Protein: CSARDRSGSDTQYF.

This clonotype was found a few times. The chain uses TRBV28 and TRBJ1-2; 12 bases are a match to TRBD1. Unmatched junction bases numbered 7, after V lost 3 bases and J lost 8 bases. CDR1 MDHEN and CDR2 SYDVKM come from the germline V gene. CDR3 size: 15 residues. The CDR3 nucleotides read TGTGCCAGCAGTTTCCCGGGACAGGGGGCTCGGGGCTACACCTTC. Amino acids: CASSFPGQGARGYTF.

V and J are TRBV7-9 and TRBJ2-4; no definite D call. V dropped 5 bases and J dropped 8 bases, with 16 bases sitting between them. The CDR3 has 14 residues. Germline values: CDR1 SEHNR, CDR2 FQNEAQ (reference sequence). CDR3 in amino acids: CASSPWPLNDIQYF. The CDR3 DNA follows: TGTGCCAGCAGCCCCTGGCCACTGAATGACATTCAGTACTTC. The full variable domain, with the rest looked up from reference TRBV7-9 and TRBJ2-4, is DTGVSQNPRHKITKRGQNVTFRCDPISEHNRLYWYRQTLGQGPEFLTYFQNEAQLEKSRLLSDRFSAERPKGSFSTLEIQRTEQGDSAMYLCASSPWPLNDIQYFGAGTRLSVL.

The chain has TRBV5-5 and TRBJ2-5, with no clear D. The length of the CDR3 is 15 residues. The V gene lost 0 bases and the J gene lost 2 bases, with 11 bases spanning the gap. CDR1 is SGHKS and CDR2 is YYEKEE in the germline V gene (reference sequence). CDR3 DNA: TGTGCCAGCAGCTTGGTAGTCGACGGACAAGAGACCCAGTACTTC. Amino acids: CASSLVVDGQETQYF.

This rearrangement joins TRBV20-1 to TRBJ1-6; D possibly corresponds to TRBD1 (6 bases). Trimming removed 5 bases at V and 13 bases at J, with 15 bases between. Germline V CDR1 and CDR2: DFQATT, SNEGSKA (reference sequence). The CDR3 has 12 amino acids. CDR3 DNA: TGCAGTGCTGGGGGCATTTTCTACCCCCTCCACTTT. It specifies CSAGGIFYPLHF.

The chain recombines TRBV2 with TRBJ2-1; possible D gene TRBD1, 5 bases. V was pared by 4 bases and J by 0 bases, with 7 bases between. CDR1 SNHLY and CDR2 FYNNEI come from the germline V gene. The CDR3 has 14 amino acids. CDR3 coding DNA: TGTGCCAGCAGTGTAGACAGCTCCTACAATGAGCAGTTCTTC. Amino acid sequence: CASSVDSSYNEQFF.

This clonotype came up once. The rearrangement joins TRBV7-2 to TRBJ1-2, with D maybe TRBD1 (6 bases). Trimming cost V 5 bases and J 7 bases, with 11 bases left between them. Germline CDR1 and CDR2: SGHTA and FQGNSA. The CDR3 is 12 amino acids. In DNA, the CDR3 is TGTGCCAGCAGCGGGGGAGGGGGTGGCTACACCTTC. Protein sequence: CASSGGGGGYTF.